The present entry profiles one T cell receptor (beta chain) with its context. Its target is not known. This specimen belongs to a study of T cell responses to AZD1222 COVID-19 vaccine. For the study at large: It was second doses at about 4 or about 12 weeks that were pooled. Study findings and constraints: Possibly, clonal diversity was underestimated; donors were largely white British and included more females. Spike-specific TCR repertoires showed rising breadth and depth after two AZD1222 doses.

V gave up 6 bases and J gave up 0 bases, with 7 bases separating them. The CDR3 runs to 13 residues. In germline, CDR1 is ENHRY, CDR2 SYGVKD. The repertoire was sequenced with immunoSEQ multiplex PCR; TCRdb's copy has only in-frame clones and lacks some. Of 70,000 to 90,000 clones in the sample, over 85% were seen once. The TCR sequence derives from an adult in good health. Specimen: peripheral blood, collected on day 0 of AZD1222 vaccination. The chain couples TRBV10-3 to TRBJ2-3, with D uncertain. The CDR3 DNA reads as TGTGCCATCAGCGTATCTAGCACAGATACGCAGTATTTT. Translated: CAISVSSTDTQYF.